This TCR beta chain was recorded in a study of blood T cell repertoires in COVID-19 (dated by TCRdb to about 2020). Background for the entire study: Samples covering the acute and convalescent phases of COVID-19 were provided by collaborators in the United States, Italy and Spain. Subjects who had been exposed to COVID-19, were actively infected with it, or had recovered from it provided the deeply sampled blood TCRbeta repertoires that made up the dataset. The repertoires were released in a freely available public database intended as a resource for research on the immune response to SARS-CoV-2. The material from the prospective study consisted of cDNA or gDNA derived from T cells, B-cell-depleted T cells, or PBMCs. Samples came from the ongoing ImmuneRACE study (first 160 participants) plus 1,254 subjects from 6 global collaborators. Sample metadata almost always included a de-identified subject ID, COVID-19 status, age in years and sex. Where available, HLA class I and class II types were taken from metadata supplied by the sample provider and were not determined by assay-based typing.

Enrolling through a virtual design, the prospective study's participants ranged in age from roughly 18 to 95 years and lived across about two dozen United States geographic areas. In the prospective study, participants were assigned to cohorts based on the clinical history participants reported in a screening survey and a study questionnaire. Recovered participants in ImmuneRACE Cohort 3 were defined by two consecutive negative NP/OP PCR tests, clearance by a healthcare professional, or resolution of symptoms. Mobile phlebotomists in the prospective study collected whole blood, serum and a nasopharyngeal or oropharyngeal swab from every participant. Over a roughly two-month period, participants in the prospective study had the option of providing additional blood draws and questionnaires. Before DNA extraction, blood samples from the prospective study were shipped at room temperature or frozen.

For this clone: The clone's antigen remains unknown. No base qualities exist here, and no much larger clone lies one base off it.

TCRbeta CDR3 regions were amplified from genomic DNA by means of the immunoSEQ Assay, a bias-controlled multiplex PCR. In the source study's methods: The number of nucleated cells in each sample was estimated from the amplification of reference gene primers within the assay. Sequence reads were collapsed and filtered to measure the absolute abundance of every unique TCRbeta CDR3 rearrangement. Productive Simpson clonality was computed per sample as the square root of Simpson's diversity index over productive rearrangements. TCRdb limited this immuneACCESS table to in-frame rearrangements with V and J called. A share of clones is missing; checked studies link under half to unresolved V genes, and the rest is unexplained. V and J calls and clone size are given by that table; D and trimming were obtained from the DNA. This sample has 380,000 or so clones in its table, and around 87% of those were observed once. The ten largest make up approximately 1.2% of the sample.

CDR1 and CDR2 are read off the germline V gene (reference sequence) as LNHDA and SQIVND. CDR3 length: 11 amino acids, cysteine to phenylalanine. Only the CDR3 DNA stays, 33 bases, in frame from base 1. The germline ends are 4 bases apart after V is trimmed by 1 base and J by 7 bases. What the study reported, not specific to this receptor: How much clinical and demographic metadata was included differed by source and by participant, and the metadata was provided uncurated.

The V and J segments used are TRBV19 and TRBJ1-2; no confident D gene assignment can be made. The TCR comes from a man aged 25 to 40 who had recovered from COVID-19. Sequencing input: PBMCs or T cells enriched from blood (not recorded which). The CDR3 corresponds to CASSIGRGYTF. The nucleotide sequence is TGTGCCAGTAGTATAGGTCGTGGCTACACCTTC.